The sequence of this T cell receptor beta chain was determined in a study of T cell responses to AZD1222 COVID-19 vaccine. Study-wide background: Pooled together were second doses at about 4 or about 12 weeks. Overall study results and limits: Most donors were white British and more were female, and clonal diversity was possibly underestimated. Spike-specific TCR breadth and depth grew following two AZD1222 doses. Unmutated variant regions reportedly attract nearly half of all spike-specific TCRs.

A remark on this clone: The antigen is not known.

Germline V gives CDR1 MNHEY, CDR2 SVGAGI. Losses at the gene ends were 5 bases for V and 6 bases for J; bases not matched to a gene: 4. The CDR3 consists of 14 residues. TCRdb's table, derived via immunoSEQ multiplex PCR, lists solely in-frame clones and lacks some. The table includes 90,000 to 150,000 clones, about 86% detected once. The V call is TRBV6-5, the J call TRBJ1-5, with 10 bases fitting TRBD1. This clonotype originated in an adult in good health. Sequencing was performed on peripheral blood, taken on day 0 of AZD1222 vaccination. The CDR3 nucleotides are TGTGCCAGCAGTACCCGGACAGGGGGTCAGCCCCAGCATTTT. Its protein is CASSTRTGGQPQHF.